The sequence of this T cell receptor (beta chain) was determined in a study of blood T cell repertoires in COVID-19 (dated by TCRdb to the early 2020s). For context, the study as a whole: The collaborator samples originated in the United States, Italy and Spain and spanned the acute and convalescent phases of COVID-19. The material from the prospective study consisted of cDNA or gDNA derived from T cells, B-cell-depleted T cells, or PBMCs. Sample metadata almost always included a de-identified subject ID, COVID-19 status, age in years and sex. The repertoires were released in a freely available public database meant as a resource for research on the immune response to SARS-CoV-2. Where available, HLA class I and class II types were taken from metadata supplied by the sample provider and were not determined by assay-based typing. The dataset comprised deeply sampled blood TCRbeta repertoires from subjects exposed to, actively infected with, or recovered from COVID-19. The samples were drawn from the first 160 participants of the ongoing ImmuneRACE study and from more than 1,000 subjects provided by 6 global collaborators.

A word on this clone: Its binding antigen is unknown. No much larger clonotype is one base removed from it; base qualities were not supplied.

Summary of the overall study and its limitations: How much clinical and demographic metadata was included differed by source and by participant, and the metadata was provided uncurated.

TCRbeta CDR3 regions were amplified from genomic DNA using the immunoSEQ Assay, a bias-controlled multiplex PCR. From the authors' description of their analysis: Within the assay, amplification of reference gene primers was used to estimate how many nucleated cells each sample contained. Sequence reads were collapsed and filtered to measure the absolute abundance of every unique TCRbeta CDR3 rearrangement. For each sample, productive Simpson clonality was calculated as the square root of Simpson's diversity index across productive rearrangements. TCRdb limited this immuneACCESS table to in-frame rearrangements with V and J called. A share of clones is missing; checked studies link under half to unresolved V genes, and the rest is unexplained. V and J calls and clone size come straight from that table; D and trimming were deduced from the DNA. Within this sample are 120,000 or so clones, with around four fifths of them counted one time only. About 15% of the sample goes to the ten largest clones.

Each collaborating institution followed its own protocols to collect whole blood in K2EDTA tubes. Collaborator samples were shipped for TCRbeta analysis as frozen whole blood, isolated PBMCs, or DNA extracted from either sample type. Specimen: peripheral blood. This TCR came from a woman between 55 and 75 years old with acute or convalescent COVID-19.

The DNA reads TGTGCCATCAGTGGAGGACAGGGTAGAACCGGGGAGCTGTTTTTT. It translates to CAISGGQGRTGELFF. The sequence is built from TRBV10-3 and TRBJ2-2, and 8 bases in between align with TRBD1. The germline V gene provides CDR1 ENHRY and CDR2 SYGVKD. Germline trimming: 4 bases from V, 5 bases from J; junction bases outside gene matches: 6. Counted from cysteine to phenylalanine, this CDR3 has 15 amino acids. Only the CDR3 region is kept as DNA, spanning 45 bases read in frame from base 1.